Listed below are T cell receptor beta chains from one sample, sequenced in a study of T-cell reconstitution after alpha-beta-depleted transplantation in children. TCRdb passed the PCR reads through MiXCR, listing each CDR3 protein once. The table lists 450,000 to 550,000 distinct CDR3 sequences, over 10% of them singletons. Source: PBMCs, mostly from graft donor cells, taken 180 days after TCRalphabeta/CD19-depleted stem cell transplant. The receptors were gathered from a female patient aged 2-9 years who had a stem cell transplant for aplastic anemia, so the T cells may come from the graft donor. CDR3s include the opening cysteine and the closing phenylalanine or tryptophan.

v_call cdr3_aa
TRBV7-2 CASSLTGIYTDTQYF
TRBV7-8 CASSLEQKNIQYF
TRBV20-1 CSAWDSSYNEQFF
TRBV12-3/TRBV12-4 CASSLRDSPLHF
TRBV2 CASSEAGAYREWRNTIYF
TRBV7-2 CASSLHGGGTEAFF
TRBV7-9 CASSLLGQGPYEQYF
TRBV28 CASRFKGTSGVKNIQYF
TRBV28 CASRTTGTIYEQYF
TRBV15 CATRRQGASNTEAFF
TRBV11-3 CASSLGGVWETQYF
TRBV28 CASWARDRGRAYEQYF